This TCR beta chain appears in the sequencing data of a study of vaccination and CD4 T cells after COVID-19. Stated treatment: roughly nine-day PBMC culture with coronavirus spike peptide pools or control peptides (ViraFEST assay). This clonotype showed up just a few times. As yet, its antigen is unknown. Germline V gene lookup returns CDR1 LNHNV and CDR2 YYDKDF (reference sequence). Trimming took off 1 base at V and 11 bases at J, with 14 bases between the two ends. This CDR3 is built from 13 residues. Scientists ran DNA taken from cultured CD4+ T cells through the Oncomine TCR Beta short-read assay for sequencing. After culture, CD4+ T cells served as the source for genomic DNA extraction. TCRdb re-called the PCR reads through MiXCR, storing one row per CDR3 protein. The profile shows 8,500 to 10,000 distinct CDR3 sequences, around 64% of them singletons.

The specimen sequenced was CD4+ T cells from blood, cultured in vitro. This sequence originates from a human donor who had recovered from COVID-19. This chain uses TRBV15 with TRBJ1-1, with D maybe TRBD1 (5 bases). The CDR3 DNA reads as TGTGCCACCAGCAGAGGGGCGGGACGGTTGGCTTTCTTT. Its protein product is CATSRGAGRLAFF. The full variable domain, completed using reference TRBV15 and TRBJ1-1, is DAMVIQNPRYQVTQFGKPVTLSCSQTLNHNVMYWYQQKSSQAPKLLFHYYDKDFNNEADTPDNFQSRRPNTSFCFLDIRSPGLGDTAMYLCATSRGAGRLAFFGQGTRLTVV.